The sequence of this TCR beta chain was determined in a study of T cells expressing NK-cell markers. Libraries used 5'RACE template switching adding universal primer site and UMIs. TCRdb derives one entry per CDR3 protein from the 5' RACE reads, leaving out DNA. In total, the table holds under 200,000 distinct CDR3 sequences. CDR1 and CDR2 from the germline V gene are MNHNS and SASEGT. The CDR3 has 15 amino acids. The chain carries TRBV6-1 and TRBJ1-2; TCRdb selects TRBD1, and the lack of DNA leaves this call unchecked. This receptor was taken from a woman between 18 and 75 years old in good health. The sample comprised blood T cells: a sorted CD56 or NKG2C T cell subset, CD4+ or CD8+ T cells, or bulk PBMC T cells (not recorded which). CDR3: CASSQNPPENYGYTF.